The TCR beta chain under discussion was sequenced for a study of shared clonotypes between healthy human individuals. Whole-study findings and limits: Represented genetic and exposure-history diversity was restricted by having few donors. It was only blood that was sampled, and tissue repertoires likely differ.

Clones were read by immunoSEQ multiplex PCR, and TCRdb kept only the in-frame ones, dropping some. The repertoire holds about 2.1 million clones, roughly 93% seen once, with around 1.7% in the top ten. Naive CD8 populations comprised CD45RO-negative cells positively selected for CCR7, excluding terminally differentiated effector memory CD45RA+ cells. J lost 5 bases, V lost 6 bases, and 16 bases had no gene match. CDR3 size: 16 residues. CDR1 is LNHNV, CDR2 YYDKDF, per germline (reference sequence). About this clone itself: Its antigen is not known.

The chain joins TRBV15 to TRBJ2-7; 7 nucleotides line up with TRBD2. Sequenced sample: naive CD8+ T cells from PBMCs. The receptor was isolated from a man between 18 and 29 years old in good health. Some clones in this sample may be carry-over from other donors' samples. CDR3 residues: CATSDSGGVVSNEQYF. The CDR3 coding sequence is TGTGCCACCAGTGACTCGGGGGGAGTAGTATCCAACGAGCAGTACTTC.